This T cell receptor beta chain was identified during a study of blood T cells in healthy people across ages. Donors were healthy Caucasian individuals from Russia aged about 6 to 95. With each sample, at least 5 micrograms of total RNA were extracted. Broader study findings: Per million T cells, TCR beta diversity dropped about linearly as age rose. Naive T cell percentage showed a strong correlation with the diversity of TCR beta.

As to this clonotype: Its antigen is unknown.

Sample-barcoded 5' priming and a J-beta primer mix drove a second PCR of about 7 to 12 cycles. TCRdb used MiXCR to reprocess the 5' RACE reads, holding one entry per CDR3 protein. The data contain fewer than 800,000 distinct CDR3 sequences, roughly 50% of them seen just once; the ten biggest clones take up around a third. The receptor's source is a woman between 55 and 75 years old in good health. Sequenced sample: blood.

CDR3 nucleotide sequence: TGCAGCGTTGAAGTGAGAGGACAGGGGGCCAACACTGAAGCTTTCTTT. Residues: CSVEVRGQGANTEAFF. The V gene is TRBV29-1, the J gene TRBJ1-1, with 11 bases lining up with TRBD1. Trimming at V came to 1 base and at J to 2 bases, leaving 6 bases not matched to a gene. CDR1 SQVTM and CDR2 ANQGSEA come from the germline V gene. The CDR3 runs to 16 residues.